This T cell receptor (beta chain) emerged from a study of graft-versus-host responses after intestinal transplantation. Study results and caveats: Researchers found GvH clones in recipient marrow, and some showed up first in ileum or blood.

CFSE-labeled responder cells (about 200,000) were plated with about 200,000 irradiated, violet-dye-labeled stimulator cells. Both CD3+CD4+ and CD3+CD8+ responders that were proliferating and CFSE-low underwent sorting after the reaction. Clones were read by immunoSEQ multiplex PCR, and TCRdb kept only the in-frame ones, dropping some. The sample has 5,500 to 7,000 clones, around 33% seen once. There are 16 residues in the CDR3. The germline gives CDR1 LNHNV, CDR2 YYDKDF (reference sequence). V was trimmed by 0 bases and J by 4 bases, leaving 16 bases between them. The source was alloreactive CD8+ T cells from a mixed lymphocyte reaction culture, collected before intestinal transplant. Subset denoted: CFSE-low proliferating T cells sorted from approximately six-day pre-transplant mixed lymphocyte reaction (GvH or HvG direction). The rearrangement links TRBV15 to TRBJ2-7; maybe TRBD1 (6 bases). The receptor was isolated from a human patient who received an intestinal transplant. The DNA of the CDR3 is TGTGCCACCAGCAGAGATACAGGGACAAGTCTTTACGAGCAGTACTTC. It codes for CATSRDTGTSLYEQYF.